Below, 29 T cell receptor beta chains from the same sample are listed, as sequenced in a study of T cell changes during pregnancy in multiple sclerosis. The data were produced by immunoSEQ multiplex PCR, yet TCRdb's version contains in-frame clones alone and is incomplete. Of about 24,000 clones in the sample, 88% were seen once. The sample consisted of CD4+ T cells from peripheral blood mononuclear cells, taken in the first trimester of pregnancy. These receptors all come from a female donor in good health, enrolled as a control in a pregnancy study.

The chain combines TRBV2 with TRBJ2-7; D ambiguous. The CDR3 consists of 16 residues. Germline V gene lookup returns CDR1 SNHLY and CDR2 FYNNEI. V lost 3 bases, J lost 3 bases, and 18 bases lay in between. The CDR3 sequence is CASSDVDSSIDYEQYF. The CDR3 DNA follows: TGTGCCAGCAGTGATGTTGATTCGAGTATTGACTACGAGCAGTACTTC. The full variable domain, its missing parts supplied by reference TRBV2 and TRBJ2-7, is EPEVTQTPSHQVTQMGQEVILRCVPISNHLYFYWYRQILGQKVEFLVSFYNNEISEKSEIFDDQFSVERPDGSNFTLKIRSTKLEDSAMYFCASSDVDSSIDYEQYFGPGTRLTVT.

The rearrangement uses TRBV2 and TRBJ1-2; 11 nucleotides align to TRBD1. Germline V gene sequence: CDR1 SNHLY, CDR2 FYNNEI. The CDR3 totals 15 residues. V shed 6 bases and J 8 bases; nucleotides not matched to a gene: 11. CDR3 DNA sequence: TGTGCCAGCAGCCCATGGGGACAGGGGGGGAGAGGCTACACCTTC. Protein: CASSPWGQGGRGYTF.

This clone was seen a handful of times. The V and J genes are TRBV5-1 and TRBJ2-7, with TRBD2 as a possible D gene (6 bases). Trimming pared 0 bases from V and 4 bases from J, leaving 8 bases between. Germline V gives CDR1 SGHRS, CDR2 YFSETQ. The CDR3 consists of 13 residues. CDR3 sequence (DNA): TGCGCCAGCAGCTTGGAAGGGAGGTACGAGCAGTACTTC. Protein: CASSLEGRYEQYF.

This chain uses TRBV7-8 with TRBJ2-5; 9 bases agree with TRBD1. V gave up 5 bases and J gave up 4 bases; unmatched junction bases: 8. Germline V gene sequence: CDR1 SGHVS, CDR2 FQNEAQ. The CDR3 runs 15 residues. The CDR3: CASSAGTGFVETQYF. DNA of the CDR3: TGTGCCAGCAGCGCCGGGACAGGGTTTGTAGAGACCCAGTACTTC.

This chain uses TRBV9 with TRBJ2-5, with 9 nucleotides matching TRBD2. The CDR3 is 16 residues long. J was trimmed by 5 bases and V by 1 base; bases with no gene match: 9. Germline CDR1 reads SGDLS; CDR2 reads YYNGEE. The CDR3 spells CASSVLSGGPGETQYF. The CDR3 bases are TGTGCCAGCAGCGTATTGAGCGGGGGGCCGGGGGAGACCCAGTACTTC.

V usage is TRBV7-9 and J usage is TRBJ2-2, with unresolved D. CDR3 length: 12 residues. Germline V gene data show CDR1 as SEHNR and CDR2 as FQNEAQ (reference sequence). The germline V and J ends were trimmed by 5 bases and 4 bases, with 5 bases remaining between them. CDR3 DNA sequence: TGTGCCAGCAGCCGTTCCACCGGGGAGCTGTTTTTT. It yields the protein CASSRSTGELFF.

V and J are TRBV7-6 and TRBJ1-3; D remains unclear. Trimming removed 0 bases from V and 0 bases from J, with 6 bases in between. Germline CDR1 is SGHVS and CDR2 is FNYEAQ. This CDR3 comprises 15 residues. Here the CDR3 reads CASSLASLSGNTIYF. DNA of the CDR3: TGTGCCAGCAGCTTAGCGAGCCTCTCTGGAAACACCATATATTTT.

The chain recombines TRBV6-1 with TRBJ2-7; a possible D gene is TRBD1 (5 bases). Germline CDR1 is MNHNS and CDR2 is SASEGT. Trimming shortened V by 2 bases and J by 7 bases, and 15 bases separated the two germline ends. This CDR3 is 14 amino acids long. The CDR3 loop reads CASSEWTSVREQYF. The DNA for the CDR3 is TGTGCCAGCAGTGAATGGACATCAGTTAGGGAGCAGTACTTC.

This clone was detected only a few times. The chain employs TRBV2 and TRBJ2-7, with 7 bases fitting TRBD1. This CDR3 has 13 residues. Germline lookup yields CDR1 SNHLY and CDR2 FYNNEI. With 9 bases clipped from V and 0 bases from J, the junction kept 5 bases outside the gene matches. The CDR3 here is CARGQSSSYEQYF. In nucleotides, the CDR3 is TGTGCCAGGGGACAGTCAAGCTCCTACGAGCAGTACTTC.

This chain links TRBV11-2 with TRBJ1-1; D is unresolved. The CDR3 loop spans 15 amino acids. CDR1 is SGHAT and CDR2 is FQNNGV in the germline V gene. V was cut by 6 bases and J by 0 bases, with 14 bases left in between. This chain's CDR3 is CASRHIVPLNTEAFF. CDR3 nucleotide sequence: TGTGCCAGCAGGCATATAGTTCCATTGAACACTGAAGCTTTCTTT.

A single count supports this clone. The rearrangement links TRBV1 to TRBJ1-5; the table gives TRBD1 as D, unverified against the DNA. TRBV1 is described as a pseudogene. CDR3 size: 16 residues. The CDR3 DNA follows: TGCACCAGCAGCCACAGAGACAGGGGAGGAAAAGAGCCCCAGCATTTT. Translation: CTSSHRDRGGKEPQHF.

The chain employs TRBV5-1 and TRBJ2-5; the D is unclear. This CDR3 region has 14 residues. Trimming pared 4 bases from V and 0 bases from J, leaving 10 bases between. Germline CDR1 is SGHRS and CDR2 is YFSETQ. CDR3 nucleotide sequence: TGCGCCAGCAGCCCCGGAGAGTACCAAGAGACCCAGTACTTC. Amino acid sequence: CASSPGEYQETQYF.

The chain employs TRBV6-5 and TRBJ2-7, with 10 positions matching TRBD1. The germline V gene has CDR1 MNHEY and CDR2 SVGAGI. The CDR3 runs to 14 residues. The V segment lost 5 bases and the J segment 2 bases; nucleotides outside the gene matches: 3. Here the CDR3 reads CASSGDRGPYEQYF. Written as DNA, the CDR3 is TGTGCCAGCAGTGGTGACAGGGGGCCCTACGAGCAGTACTTC.

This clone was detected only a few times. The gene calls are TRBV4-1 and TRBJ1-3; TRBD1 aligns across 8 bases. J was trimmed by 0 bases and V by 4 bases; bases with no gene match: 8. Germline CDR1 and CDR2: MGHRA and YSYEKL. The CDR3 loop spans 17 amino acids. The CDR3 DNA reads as TGCGCCAGCAGCCCCGCCCCAACAGGGGGCTCTGGAAACACCATATATTTT. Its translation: CASSPAPTGGSGNTIYF.

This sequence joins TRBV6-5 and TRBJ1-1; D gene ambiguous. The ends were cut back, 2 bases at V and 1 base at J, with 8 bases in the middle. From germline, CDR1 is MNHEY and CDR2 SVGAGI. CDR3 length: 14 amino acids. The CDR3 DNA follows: TGTGCCAGCAGTTACGAACACAGGAACACTGAAGCTTTCTTT. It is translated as CASSYEHRNTEAFF.

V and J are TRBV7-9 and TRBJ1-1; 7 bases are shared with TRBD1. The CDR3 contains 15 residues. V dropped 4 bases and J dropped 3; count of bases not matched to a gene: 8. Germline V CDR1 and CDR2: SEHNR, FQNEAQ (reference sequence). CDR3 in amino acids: CASSSRTGFDTEAFF. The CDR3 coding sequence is TGTGCCAGCAGCTCGAGGACAGGTTTTGACACTGAAGCTTTCTTT.

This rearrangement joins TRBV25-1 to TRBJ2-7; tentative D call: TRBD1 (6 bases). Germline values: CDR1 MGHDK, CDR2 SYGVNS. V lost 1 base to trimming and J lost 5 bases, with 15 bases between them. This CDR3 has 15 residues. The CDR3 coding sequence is TGTGCCAGCAGTGAATTGAAAAACAGGGTCAACGAGCAGTACTTC. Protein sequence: CASSELKNRVNEQYF.

CDR3 residues: CASSYSIYRVYGYTF. Here the CDR3 DNA reads TGTGCCAGCAGTTACTCGATTTACAGGGTCTATGGCTACACCTTC. The V call is TRBV6-5, the J call TRBJ1-2; D perhaps matches TRBD1 (6 bases). This CDR3 has 15 amino acids. Looked up from germline, CDR1 is MNHEY and CDR2 is SVGAGI. Trimming removed 0 bases at V and 4 bases at J, with 12 bases between.

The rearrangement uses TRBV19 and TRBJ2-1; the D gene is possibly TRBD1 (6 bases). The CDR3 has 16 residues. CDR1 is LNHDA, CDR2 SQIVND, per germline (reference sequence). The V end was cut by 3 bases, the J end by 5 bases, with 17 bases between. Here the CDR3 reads CASSIRQGTFNNEQFF. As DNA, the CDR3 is TGTGCCAGTAGTATTCGGCAGGGGACGTTCAACAATGAGCAGTTCTTC.

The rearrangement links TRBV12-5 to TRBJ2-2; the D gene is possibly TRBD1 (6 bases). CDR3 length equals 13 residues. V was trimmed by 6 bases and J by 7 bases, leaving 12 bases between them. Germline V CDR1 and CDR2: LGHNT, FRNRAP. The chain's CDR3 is CASGPRGDGELFF. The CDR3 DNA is TGTGCTAGTGGCCCCAGGGGTGACGGGGAGCTGTTTTTT. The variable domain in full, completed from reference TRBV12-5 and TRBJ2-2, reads DARVTQTPRHKVTEMGQEVTMRCQPILGHNTVFWYRQTMMQGLELLAYFRNRAPLDDSGMPKDRFSAEMPDATLATLKIQPSEPRDSAVYFCASGPRGDGELFFGEGSRLTVL.

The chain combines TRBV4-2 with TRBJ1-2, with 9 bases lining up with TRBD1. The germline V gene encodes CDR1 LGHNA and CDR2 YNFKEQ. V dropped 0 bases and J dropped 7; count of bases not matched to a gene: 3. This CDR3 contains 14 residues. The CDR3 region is CASSQEGQGGGYTF. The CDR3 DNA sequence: TGTGCCAGCAGCCAAGAGGGACAGGGCGGTGGCTACACCTTC.

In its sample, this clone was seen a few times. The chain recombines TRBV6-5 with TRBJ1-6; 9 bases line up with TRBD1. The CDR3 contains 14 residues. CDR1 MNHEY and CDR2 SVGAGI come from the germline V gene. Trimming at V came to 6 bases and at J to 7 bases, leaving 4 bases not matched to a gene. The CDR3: CASRGQGVNSPLHF. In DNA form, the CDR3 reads TGTGCCAGCAGGGGACAGGGTGTCAATTCACCCCTCCACTTT.

The CDR3 DNA reads as TGTGCCAGCAGCCAACTAGAACAAGGTGAAGCTTTCTTT. This translates into CASSQLEQGEAFF. The V call is TRBV4-2, the J call TRBJ1-1; D gene uncertain. CDR3 length equals 13 residues. The germline gives CDR1 LGHNA, CDR2 YNFKEQ. The V end was cut by 2 bases, the J end by 7 bases, with 11 bases between.

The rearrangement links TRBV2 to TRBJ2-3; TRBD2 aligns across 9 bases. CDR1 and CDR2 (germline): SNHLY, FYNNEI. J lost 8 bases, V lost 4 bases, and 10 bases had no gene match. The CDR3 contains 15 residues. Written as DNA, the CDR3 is TGTGCCAGCAGTGTTGAGCGGGAGGCACAGGGTACGCAGTATTTT. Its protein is CASSVEREAQGTQYF.

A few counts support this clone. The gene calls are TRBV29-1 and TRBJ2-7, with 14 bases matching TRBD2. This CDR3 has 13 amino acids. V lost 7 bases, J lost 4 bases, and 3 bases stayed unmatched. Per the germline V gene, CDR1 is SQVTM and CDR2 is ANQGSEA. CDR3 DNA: TGCAGCGCAGGGACTAGCGGGAGTTACGAGCAGTACTTC. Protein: CSAGTSGSYEQYF.

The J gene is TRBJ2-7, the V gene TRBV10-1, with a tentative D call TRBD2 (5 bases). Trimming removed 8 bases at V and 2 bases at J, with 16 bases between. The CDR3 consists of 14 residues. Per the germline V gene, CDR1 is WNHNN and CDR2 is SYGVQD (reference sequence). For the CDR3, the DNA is TGCGCCAGCCCGCGGCGGGTTACCGCCTACGAGCAGTACTTC. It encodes CASPRRVTAYEQYF.

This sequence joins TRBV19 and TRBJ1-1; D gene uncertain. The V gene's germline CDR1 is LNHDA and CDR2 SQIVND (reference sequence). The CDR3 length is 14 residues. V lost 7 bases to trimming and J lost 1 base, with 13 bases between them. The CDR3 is CASNEGGGNTEAFF. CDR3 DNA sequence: TGTGCCAGTAACGAGGGTGGCGGGAACACTGAAGCTTTCTTT.

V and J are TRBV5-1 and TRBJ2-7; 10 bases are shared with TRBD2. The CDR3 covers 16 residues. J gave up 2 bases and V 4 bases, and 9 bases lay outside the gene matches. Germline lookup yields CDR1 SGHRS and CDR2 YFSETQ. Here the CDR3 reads CASSANLAGVAYEQYF. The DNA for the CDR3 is TGCGCCAGCAGCGCGAACCTAGCGGGAGTGGCCTACGAGCAGTACTTC.

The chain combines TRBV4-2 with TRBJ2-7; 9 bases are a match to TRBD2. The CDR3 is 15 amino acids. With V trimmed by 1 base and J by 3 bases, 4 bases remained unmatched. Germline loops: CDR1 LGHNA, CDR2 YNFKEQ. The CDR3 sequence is CASSQVGTSSYEQYF. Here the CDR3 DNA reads TGTGCCAGCAGCCAAGTGGGGACTAGCAGCTACGAGCAGTACTTC.